The subject of this entry is one TCR beta chain. The antigen remains undetermined. These data are taken from a study of radiotherapy plus CTLA-4 blockade in lung cancer. This CDR3 has 15 residues. With 3 bases removed from V and 2 bases from J, the gap between germline ends came to 9 bases. Germline V lookup: CDR1 SGDLS, CDR2 YYNGEE. Study observations and caveats: Radiotherapy plus ipilimumab was followed by expansion in blood of tumor-derived TCR clones.

Profiling relied on immunoSEQ multiplex PCR, and the TCRdb table lists in-frame clones only, not all of them. The profile shows tens of thousands of clones, roughly 76% of them singletons. Chemo-refractory metastatic non-small-cell lung cancer patients were treated with focal radiation plus CTLA-4 blockade with ipilimumab. This clonotype was sampled from a human donor with non-small cell lung cancer who had stable disease on radiotherapy plus ipilimumab. The chain links TRBV9 to TRBJ2-6; D perhaps matches TRBD1 (6 bases). Here the sequenced sample was peripheral blood, taken from a patient treated with radiotherapy plus ipilimumab. In DNA, the CDR3 is TGTGCCAGCAGCGACAGGGTAACTGGGGCCAACGTCCTGACTTTC. Its protein is CASSDRVTGANVLTF. Full variable domain (remainder filled in from reference TRBV9 and TRBJ2-6): DSGVTQTPKHLITATGQRVTLRCSPRSGDLSVYWYQQSLDQGLQFLIQYYNGEERAKGNILERFSAQQFPDLHSELNLSSLELGDSALYFCASSDRVTGANVLTFGAGSRLTVL.